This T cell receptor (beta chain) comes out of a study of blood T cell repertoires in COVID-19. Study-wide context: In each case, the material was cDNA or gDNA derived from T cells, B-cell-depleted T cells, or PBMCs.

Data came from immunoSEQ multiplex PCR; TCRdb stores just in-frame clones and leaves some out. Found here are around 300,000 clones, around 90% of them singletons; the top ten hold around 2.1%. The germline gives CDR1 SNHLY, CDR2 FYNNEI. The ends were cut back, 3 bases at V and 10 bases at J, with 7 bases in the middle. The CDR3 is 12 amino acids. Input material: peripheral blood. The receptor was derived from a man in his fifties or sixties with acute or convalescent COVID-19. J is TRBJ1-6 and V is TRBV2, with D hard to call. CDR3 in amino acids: CASSDRISPLHF. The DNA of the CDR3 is TGTGCCAGCAGTGACAGGATATCACCCCTCCACTTT.